This T cell receptor (beta chain) was sequenced during a study of molecular identifiers for immune sequencing clone quantification. Whole-study findings and limits: Over 98% of effector molecules, but under 1% in naive cells, were held by clones with more than 20 RNA copies.

The table lists this clonotype with many counts. Antigen specificity is unknown. A single record per CDR3 protein comes from TCRdb applying MiXCR to the PCR reads. The sample carries about 510,000 distinct CDR3 sequences, about a fifth recorded once. From germline, CDR1 is MNHEY and CDR2 SVGAGI. The CDR3 totals 13 residues. Trimming took off 6 bases at V and 11 bases at J, with 19 bases between the two ends. Investigators produced naive CD8 libraries from approximately 20,000 to 1,000,000 sorted cells, drawing on 10%, 30% or 50% RNA. For naive CD8 T cells, sorting used the CD8+CD4-CCR7+CD45RA+ phenotype.

V gene TRBV6-5 combines with J gene TRBJ1-1; TRBD1 is a possible D gene (6 bases). Sequenced material: naive CD8+ T cells from blood, with Jurkat cell RNA spiked in. As for subset: FACS-sorted CD8+CD4-CCR7+CD45RA+ naive T cells. This TCR came from a human donor in good health. Some libraries in this study had Jurkat cell RNA spiked in. As DNA, the CDR3 is TGTGCCAGCAGACAGAGGGGGGGTATTGGGGCTTTCTTT. This encodes CASRQRGGIGAFF.